This T cell receptor beta chain was sequenced for a study of CD8 T cells in ankylosing spondylitis. Study results and limitations: Among TCR beta sequences, a motif of eight or nine highly homologous variants appeared characteristic of ankylosing spondylitis blood. Some of these motif variants have turned up before, in reports on reactive arthritis synovial fluid and blood. Reportedly, significant enrichment of disease-linked clones occurred in matched ankylosing spondylitis synovial fluid.

CDR3 length equals 15 residues. The germline V gene encodes CDR1 DFQATT and CDR2 SNEGSKA (reference sequence). Trimming removed 1 base from V and 0 bases from J; junction bases left unmatched: 5. This clonotype has a handful of counts. The antigen is not known. MiXCR, run by TCRdb on the 5' RACE reads, gives a single entry per CDR3 protein. The sample records some 140,000 distinct CDR3 sequences, 8% to 9% being singletons. The clonotype comes from a male donor with ankylosing spondylitis. Sample: synovial fluid, either unsorted or a sorted T cell fraction (not recorded which). This sequence joins TRBV20-1 and TRBJ2-7, with TRBD2 identical over 8 bases. The CDR3 sequence is CSARAGSGDSYEQYF. DNA for the CDR3: TGCAGTGCTAGAGCGGGTAGCGGGGACTCCTACGAGCAGTACTTC.